Sequencing of this T cell receptor (beta chain) was carried out in a study of identical twins. Findings and limits, study-wide: Analyses based on zero insertions could be partly confounded by invariant MAIT and iNKT cells. A lower insertion count was a feature of abundant cord blood beta clonotypes, with no such feature in memory repertoires.

Template switching, a step in the protocol, added a universal primer site, and cDNA carried unique molecular identifiers. TCRdb reanalysed the 5' RACE reads using MiXCR and keeps one entry per CDR3 protein. The sample shows around 220,000 distinct CDR3 sequences, 11% to 15% of them seen only once. Trimming left V 3 bases short and J 4 bases short, with 13 bases between. The CDR3 has 15 amino acids. Germline V gene data show CDR1 as SGHAT and CDR2 as FQNNGV. This clonotype was seen at least ten times. Its antigen is not known. This sequence joins TRBV11-2 and TRBJ2-1, with D possibly matching TRBD2 (6 bases). The sample was memory (CD45RO+) T cells sorted from blood. This clonotype was sampled from a woman aged 18-29 years in good health. The DNA of the CDR3 is TGTGCCAGCAGCTTGGAGGGAGGAGGTTACAATGAGCAGTTCTTC. Its translation is CASSLEGGGYNEQFF.